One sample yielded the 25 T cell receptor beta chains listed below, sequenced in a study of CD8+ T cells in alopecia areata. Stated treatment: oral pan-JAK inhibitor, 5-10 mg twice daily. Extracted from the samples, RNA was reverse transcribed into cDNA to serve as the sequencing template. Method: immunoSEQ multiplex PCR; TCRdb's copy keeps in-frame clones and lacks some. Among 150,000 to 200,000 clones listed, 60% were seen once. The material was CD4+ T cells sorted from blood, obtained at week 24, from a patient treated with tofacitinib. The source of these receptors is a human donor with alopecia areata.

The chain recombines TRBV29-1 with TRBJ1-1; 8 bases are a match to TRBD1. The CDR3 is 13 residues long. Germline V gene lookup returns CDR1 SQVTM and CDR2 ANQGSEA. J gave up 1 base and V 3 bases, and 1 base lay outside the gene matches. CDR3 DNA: TGCAGCGTTGATGGGACAGGGAACACTGAAGCTTTCTTT. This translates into CSVDGTGNTEAFF.

The CDR3 DNA is TGCAGCGTTGAGAAGGGCAGGGCAGTACGGCCTGAAGCTTTCTTT. This encodes CSVEKGRAVRPEAFF. The J gene is TRBJ1-1, the V gene TRBV29-1; a possible D gene is TRBD1 (5 bases). This CDR3 spans 15 amino acids. V was pared by 3 bases and J by 6 bases, with 20 bases between. Germline V lookup: CDR1 SQVTM, CDR2 ANQGSEA.

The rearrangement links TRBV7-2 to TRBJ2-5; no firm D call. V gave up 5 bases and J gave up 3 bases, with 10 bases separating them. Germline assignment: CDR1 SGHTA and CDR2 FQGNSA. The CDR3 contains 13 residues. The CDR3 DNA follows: TGTGCCAGCAGCCTCGTTGGTAAAGAGACCCAGTACTTC. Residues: CASSLVGKETQYF.

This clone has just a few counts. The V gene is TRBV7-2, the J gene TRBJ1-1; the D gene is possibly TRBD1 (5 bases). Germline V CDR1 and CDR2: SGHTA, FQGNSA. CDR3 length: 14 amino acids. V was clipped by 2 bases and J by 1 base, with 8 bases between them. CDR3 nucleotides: TGTGCCAGCAGCTTATGGCAGGGGAACACTGAAGCTTTCTTT. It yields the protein CASSLWQGNTEAFF. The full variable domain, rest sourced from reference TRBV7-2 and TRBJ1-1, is GAGVSQSPSNKVTEKGKDVELRCDPISGHTALYWYRQSLGQGLEFLIYFQGNSAPDKSGLPSDRFSAERTGGSVSTLTIQRTQQEDSAVYLCASSLWQGNTEAFFGQGTRLTVV.

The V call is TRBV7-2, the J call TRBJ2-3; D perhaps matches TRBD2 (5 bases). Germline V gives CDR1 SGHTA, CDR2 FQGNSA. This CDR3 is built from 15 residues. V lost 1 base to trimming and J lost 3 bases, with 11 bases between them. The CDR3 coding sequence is TGTGCCAGCAGCTTAGTCCAGCGCGGGACAGATACGCAGTATTTT. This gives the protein CASSLVQRGTDTQYF. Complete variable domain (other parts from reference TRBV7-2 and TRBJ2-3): GAGVSQSPSNKVTEKGKDVELRCDPISGHTALYWYRQSLGQGLEFLIYFQGNSAPDKSGLPSDRFSAERTGGSVSTLTIQRTQQEDSAVYLCASSLVQRGTDTQYFGPGTRLTVL.

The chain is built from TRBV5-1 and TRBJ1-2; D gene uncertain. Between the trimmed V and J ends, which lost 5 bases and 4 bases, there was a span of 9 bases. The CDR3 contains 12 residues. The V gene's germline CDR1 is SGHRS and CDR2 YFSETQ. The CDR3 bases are TGCGCCAGCAGTGAAGGAAGCTATGGCTACACCTTC. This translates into CASSEGSYGYTF.

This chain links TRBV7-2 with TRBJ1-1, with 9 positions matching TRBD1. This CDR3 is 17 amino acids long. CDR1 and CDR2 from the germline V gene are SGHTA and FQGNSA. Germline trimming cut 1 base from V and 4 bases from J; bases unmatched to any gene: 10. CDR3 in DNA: TGTGCCAGCAGCTTAGTCGGGACAGGGTTTAGGAGCACTGAAGCTTTCTTT. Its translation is CASSLVGTGFRSTEAFF.

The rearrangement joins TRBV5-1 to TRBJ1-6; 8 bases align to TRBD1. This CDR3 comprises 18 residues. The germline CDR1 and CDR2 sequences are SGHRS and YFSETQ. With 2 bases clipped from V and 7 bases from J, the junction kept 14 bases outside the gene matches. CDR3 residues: CASSFDNLRTGTNSPLHF. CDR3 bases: TGCGCCAGCAGCTTTGACAACCTTCGGACAGGGACAAATTCACCCCTCCACTTT.

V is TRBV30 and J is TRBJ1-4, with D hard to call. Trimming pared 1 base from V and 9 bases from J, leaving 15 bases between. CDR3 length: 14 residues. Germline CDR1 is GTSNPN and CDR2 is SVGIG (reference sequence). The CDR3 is CAWSGGAGFKKLFF. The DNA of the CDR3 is TGTGCCTGGAGTGGTGGAGCTGGGTTTAAAAAACTGTTTTTT. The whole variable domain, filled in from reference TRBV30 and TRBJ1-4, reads SQTIHQWPATLVQPVGSPLSLECTVEGTSNPNLYWYRQAAGRGLQLLFYSVGIGQISSEVPQNLSASRPQDRQFILSSKKLLLSDSGFYLCAWSGGAGFKKLFFGSGTQLSVL.

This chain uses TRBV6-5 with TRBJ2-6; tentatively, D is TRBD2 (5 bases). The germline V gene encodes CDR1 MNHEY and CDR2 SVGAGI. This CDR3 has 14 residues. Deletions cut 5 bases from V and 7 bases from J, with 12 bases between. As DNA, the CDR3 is TGTGCCAGCAGTCCCACACGGGGTGCCAACGTCCTGACTTTC. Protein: CASSPTRGANVLTF.

CDR3 nucleotides: TGCGCCAGCAGCCAAGCGGGCGTGGCAGGGGGGTCCTACGAGCAGTACTTC. Protein: CASSQAGVAGGSYEQYF. V and J are TRBV4-3 and TRBJ2-7; D perhaps matches TRBD1 (7 bases). The CDR3 contains 17 residues. V lost 1 base to trimming and J lost 1 base, with 17 bases between them. Germline lookup yields CDR1 LGHNA and CDR2 YSLEER.

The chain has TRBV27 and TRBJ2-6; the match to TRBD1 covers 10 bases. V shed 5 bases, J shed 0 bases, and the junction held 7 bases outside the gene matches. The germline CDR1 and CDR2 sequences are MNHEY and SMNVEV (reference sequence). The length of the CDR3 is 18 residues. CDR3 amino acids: CASSTPGTGDSGANVLTF. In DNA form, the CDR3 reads TGTGCCAGCAGTACTCCCGGGACAGGGGACTCTGGGGCCAACGTCCTGACTTTC.

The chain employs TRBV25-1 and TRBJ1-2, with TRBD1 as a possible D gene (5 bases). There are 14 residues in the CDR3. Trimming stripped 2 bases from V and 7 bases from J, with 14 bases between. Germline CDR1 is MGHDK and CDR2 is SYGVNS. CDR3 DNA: TGTGCCAGCAGTGAAGATGTAGTGGGGGGTGGCTACACCTTC. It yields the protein CASSEDVVGGGYTF.

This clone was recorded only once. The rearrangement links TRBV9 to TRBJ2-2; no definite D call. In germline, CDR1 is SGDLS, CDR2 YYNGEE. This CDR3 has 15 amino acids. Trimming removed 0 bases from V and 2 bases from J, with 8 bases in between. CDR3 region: CASSVGSRNTGELFF. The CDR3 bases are TGTGCCAGCAGCGTAGGATCCAGAAACACCGGGGAGCTGTTTTTT.

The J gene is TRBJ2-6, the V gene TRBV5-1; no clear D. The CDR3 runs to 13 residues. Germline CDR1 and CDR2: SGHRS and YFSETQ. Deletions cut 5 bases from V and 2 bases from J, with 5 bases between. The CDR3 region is CASRNPGANVLTF. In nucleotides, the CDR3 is TGCGCCAGCAGGAACCCTGGGGCCAACGTCCTGACTTTC.

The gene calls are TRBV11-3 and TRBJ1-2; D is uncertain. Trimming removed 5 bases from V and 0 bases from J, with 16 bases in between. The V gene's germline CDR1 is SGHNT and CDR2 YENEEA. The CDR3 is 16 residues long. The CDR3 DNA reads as TGTGCCAGCAGCGCCCGACGGACGGAAACTAACTATGGCTACACCTTC. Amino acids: CASSARRTETNYGYTF.

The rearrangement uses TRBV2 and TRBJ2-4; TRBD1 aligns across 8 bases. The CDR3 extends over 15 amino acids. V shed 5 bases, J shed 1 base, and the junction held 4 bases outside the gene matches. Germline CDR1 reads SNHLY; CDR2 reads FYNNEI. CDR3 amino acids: CASSQDRAAKNIQYF. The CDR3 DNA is TGTGCCAGCAGTCAGGACAGGGCGGCCAAAAACATTCAGTACTTC.

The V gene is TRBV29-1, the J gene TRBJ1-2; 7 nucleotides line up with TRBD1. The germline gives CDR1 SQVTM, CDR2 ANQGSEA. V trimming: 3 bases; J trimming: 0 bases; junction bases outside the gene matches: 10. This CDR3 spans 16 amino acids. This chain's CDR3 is CSVEGTVPLTNYGYTF. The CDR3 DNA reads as TGCAGCGTTGAGGGGACAGTACCTCTAACTAACTATGGCTACACCTTC.

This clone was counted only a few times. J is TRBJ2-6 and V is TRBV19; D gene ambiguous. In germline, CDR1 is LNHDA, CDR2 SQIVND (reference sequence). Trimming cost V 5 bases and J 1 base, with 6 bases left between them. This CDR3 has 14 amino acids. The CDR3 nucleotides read TGTGCCAGTAGTTTGGGGTCTGGGGCCAACGTCCTGACTTTC. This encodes CASSLGSGANVLTF.

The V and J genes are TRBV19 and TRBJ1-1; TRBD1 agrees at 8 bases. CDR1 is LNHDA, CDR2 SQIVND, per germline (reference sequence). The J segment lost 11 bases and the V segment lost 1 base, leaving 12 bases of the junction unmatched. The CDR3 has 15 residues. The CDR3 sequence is CASSIAGQGDIGAFF. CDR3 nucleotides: TGTGCCAGTAGTATAGCTGGACAGGGCGACATTGGGGCTTTCTTT.

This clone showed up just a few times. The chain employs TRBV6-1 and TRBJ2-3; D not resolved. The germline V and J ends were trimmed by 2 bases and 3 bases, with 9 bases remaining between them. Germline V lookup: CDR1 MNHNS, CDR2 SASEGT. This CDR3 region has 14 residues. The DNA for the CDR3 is TGTGCCAGCAGTGAACCCACGAAAACAGATACGCAGTATTTT. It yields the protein CASSEPTKTDTQYF.

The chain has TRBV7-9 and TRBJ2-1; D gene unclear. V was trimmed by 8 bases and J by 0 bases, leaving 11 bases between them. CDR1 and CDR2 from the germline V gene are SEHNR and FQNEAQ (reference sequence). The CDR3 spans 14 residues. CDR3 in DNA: TGTGCCAGCCCCGCCCCCAGCTCCTACAATGAGCAGTTCTTC. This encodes CASPAPSSYNEQFF.

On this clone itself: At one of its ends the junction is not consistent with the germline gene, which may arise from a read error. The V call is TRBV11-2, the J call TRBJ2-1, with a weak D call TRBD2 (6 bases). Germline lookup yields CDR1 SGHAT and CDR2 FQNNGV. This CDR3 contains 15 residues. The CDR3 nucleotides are TGTGCCAGCAGCTCGGAGGGGACTTCCTACGATGAGCAGTTCTTC. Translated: CASSSEGTSYDEQFF.

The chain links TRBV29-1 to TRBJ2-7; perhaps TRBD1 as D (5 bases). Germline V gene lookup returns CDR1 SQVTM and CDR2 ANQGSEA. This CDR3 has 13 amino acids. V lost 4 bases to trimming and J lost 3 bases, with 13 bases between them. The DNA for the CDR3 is TGCAGCGTTGCCAACAGGCCGGGCTACGAGCAGTACTTC. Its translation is CSVANRPGYEQYF.

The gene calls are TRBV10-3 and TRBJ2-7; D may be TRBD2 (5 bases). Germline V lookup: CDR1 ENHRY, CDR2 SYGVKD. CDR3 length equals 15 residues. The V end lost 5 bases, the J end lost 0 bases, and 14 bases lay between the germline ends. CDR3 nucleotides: TGTGCCATCAGTCCTAGCCTATCCAACTCCTACGAGCAGTACTTC. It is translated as CAISPSLSNSYEQYF.